The clone carrying this TCR beta chain is a singleton in its sample. Its antigen is currently unknown. Data came from immunoSEQ multiplex PCR; TCRdb stores just in-frame clones and leaves some out. The sample carries 300,000 to 350,000 clones, about 86% recorded once. CDR1 is LNHDA and CDR2 is SQIVND in the germline V gene (reference sequence). The V and J ends lost 7 bases and 7 bases respectively, with 16 bases between them. This CDR3 region has 13 residues. This specimen belongs to a study of Ad26.COV2.S vaccination and SARS-CoV-2 variants. Study outcomes and limitations: The breadth of spike-specific CD8+ and CD4+ T cell responses after vaccination was reportedly substantial.

The treatment is: about 20 received Ad26.COV2.S at low or high dose, single or two shots; roughly five received placebo; per-sample allocation not given. The samples date from day 63 after the first vaccine or placebo injection. The donor's status was that of an adult aged 18-55 years in Boston. The specimen was peripheral blood, collected in a trial of Ad26.COV2.S vaccine versus placebo. This TCR came from a person aged 18-65 years who received the Ad26.COV2.S COVID-19 vaccine or a placebo. The rearrangement uses TRBV19 and TRBJ1-2; the D is unclear. The CDR3 DNA reads TGTGCCAGTACAGAGAGGGCGGGTAGTGGCTACACCTTC. It yields the protein CASTERAGSGYTF.